These 30 T cell receptor beta chains were sequenced from one sample in a study of monozygotic twins with inflammatory bowel disease. After re-calling the 5' RACE reads, TCRdb lists one entry per CDR3 protein, DNA absent. The sample totals approximately 340,000 distinct CDR3 sequences. The specimen sequenced was blood. Every receptor here comes from a human donor with ulcerative colitis or Crohn's disease, or a healthy co-twin of an affected twin (not recorded which).

The chain recombines TRBV7-8 with TRBJ2-1. Germline V gene sequence: CDR1 SGHVS, CDR2 FQNEAQ. This CDR3 is built from 12 residues. CDR3 residues: CASSFLSGEQFF.

V usage is TRBV4-1 and J usage is TRBJ2-1. The CDR3 loop spans 17 amino acids. Germline V gene data show CDR1 as MGHRA and CDR2 as YSYEKL. The CDR3 here is CASSQDLGGDPYNEQFF.

The V and J genes are TRBV5-1 and TRBJ2-5; checking the TCRdb D call of TRBD1 is not possible without DNA. The CDR3 is made up of 15 amino acids. CDR1 is SGHRS and CDR2 is YFSETQ in the germline V gene. The CDR3 is CASRSEGRGGETQYF.

The chain recombines TRBV5-1 with TRBJ1-6. Germline V lookup: CDR1 SGHRS, CDR2 YFSETQ. The length of the CDR3 is 13 residues. This CDR3 reads CASSLAQDSPLHF.

The chain carries TRBV5-1 and TRBJ2-7; without DNA, the TCRdb call of TRBD2 cannot be checked. CDR1 and CDR2 from the germline V gene are SGHRS and YFSETQ. CDR3 length: 14 residues. The CDR3 is CASSWGTSGYEQYF.

V is TRBV28 and J is TRBJ2-3; TCRdb indicates TRBD1, and absent DNA this call remains unverified. Germline assignment: CDR1 MDHEN and CDR2 SYDVKM. CDR3 length: 11 amino acids. CDR3 loop: CASIWGDTQYF. Using reference TRBV28 and TRBJ2-3 for the parts outside the CDR3, the full variable domain is DVKVTQSSRYLVKRTGEKVFLECVQDMDHENMFWYRQDPGLGLRLIYFSYDVKMKEKGDIPEGYSVSREKKERFSLILESASTNQTSMYLCASIWGDTQYFGPGTRLTVL.

The rearrangement links TRBV10-3 to TRBJ2-2; the TCRdb D gene call, TRBD2, has no DNA to confirm it. Germline V gene data show CDR1 as ENHRY and CDR2 as SYGVKD. The CDR3 runs to 17 residues. The chain's CDR3 is CAALALAGGMRTGELFF.

This chain links TRBV5-1 with TRBJ1-2. Per germline, CDR1 SGHRS and CDR2 YFSETQ. This CDR3 spans 13 amino acids. The CDR3 sequence: CASSLFGAGGYTF.

The genes are TRBV12-3 or TRBV12-4 and TRBJ1-5; as DNA is missing, the TRBD1 call by TCRdb cannot be tested. This CDR3 is 16 amino acids long. The CDR3 loop reads CASSPGTGYGNQPQHF.

The J gene is TRBJ2-1, the V gene TRBV4-1; the TRBD2 assignment by TCRdb is unverifiable without DNA. There are 14 residues in the CDR3. The germline CDR1 and CDR2 sequences are MGHRA and YSYEKL. This CDR3 reads CASSQGTSGRAEFF.

The rearrangement links TRBV28 to TRBJ2-7. Germline V gene sequence: CDR1 MDHEN, CDR2 SYDVKM. This CDR3 is 11 amino acids long. The CDR3 is CASSFYSEQYF.

This chain joins TRBV20-1 and TRBJ2-1. Germline assignment: CDR1 DFQATT and CDR2 SNEGSKA (reference sequence). The CDR3 totals 12 residues. CDR3 residues: CSAARVSNEQFF.

This chain links TRBV11-3 with TRBJ2-2; TCRdb's D call of TRBD1 is untestable without DNA. Germline V gene lookup returns CDR1 SGHNT and CDR2 YENEEA. This CDR3 region has 15 residues. This CDR3 is CASSLIQGNTGELFF.

The CDR3 loop reads CASSFASNPDTQYF. The chain uses TRBV12-3 or TRBV12-4 and TRBJ2-3. CDR3 length: 14 residues.

The V call is TRBV12-3 or TRBV12-4, the J call TRBJ1-2; TCRdb outputs TRBD1, but without DNA this stays unchecked. The CDR3 spans 13 residues. The CDR3: CASRPGTEYGYTF.

The chain has TRBV5-4 and TRBJ2-3; TCRdb indicates TRBD1, and absent DNA this call remains unverified. Looked up from germline, CDR1 is SGHNT and CDR2 is YYREEE (reference sequence). This CDR3 has 14 residues. The CDR3 loop is CASSLYGRSDTQYF.

The chain links TRBV29-1 to TRBJ1-2. Germline V lookup: CDR1 SQVTM, CDR2 ANQGSEA. The CDR3 spans 12 residues. CDR3 amino acids: CSVGPFNGGYTF.

This chain uses TRBV20-1 with TRBJ2-5; TCRdb's D gene call, TRBD2, goes unchecked for lack of DNA. The CDR3 is 14 residues long. Germline V gene data show CDR1 as DFQATT and CDR2 as SNEGSKA (reference sequence). The CDR3 sequence is CSARGTRGEETQYF.

This chain uses TRBV28 with TRBJ2-1; TCRdb returns TRBD2, unconfirmable since there is no DNA. This CDR3 comprises 16 residues. Per germline, CDR1 MDHEN and CDR2 SYDVKM. The CDR3 sequence: CASVRLAGGPWNEQFF.

The chain carries TRBV5-4 and TRBJ2-5; the TCRdb D gene call, TRBD2, has no DNA to confirm it. The CDR3 consists of 15 residues. Germline V CDR1 and CDR2: SGHNT, YYREEE (reference sequence). CDR3 region: CASSLQRGAQETQYF.

The CDR3 sequence is CASMQGANTGELFF. The V and J genes are TRBV9 and TRBJ2-2; the TRBD1 assignment by TCRdb is unverifiable without DNA. The CDR3 is 14 amino acids. Germline-derived CDR1 and CDR2 are SGDLS and YYNGEE.

The chain couples TRBV12-3 or TRBV12-4 to TRBJ2-1; there is no DNA to check the TCRdb D call of TRBD2. This CDR3 is 15 amino acids long. The CDR3 loop reads CASDRRTSSYNEQFF.

This rearrangement joins TRBV12-3 or TRBV12-4 to TRBJ1-5; with no DNA, the TCRdb D assignment of TRBD1 cannot be verified. This CDR3 comprises 17 residues. Here the CDR3 reads CASSSGNRGRRNQPQHF.

The CDR3 loop is CSARGLAEAFF. The V call is TRBV20-1, the J call TRBJ1-1. Germline CDR1 DFQATT, CDR2 SNEGSKA (reference sequence). CDR3 length: 11 residues.

The V gene is TRBV5-1, the J gene TRBJ1-2. Germline loops: CDR1 SGHRS, CDR2 YFSETQ. This CDR3 spans 16 amino acids. The CDR3 loop is CASSLDPQDSIYGYTF.

The CDR3 reads CASTAGGSNQPQHF. The V gene is TRBV28, the J gene TRBJ1-5; TCRdb's D call of TRBD1 is untestable without DNA. Germline V gene data show CDR1 as MDHEN and CDR2 as SYDVKM. The CDR3 covers 14 residues.

This chain uses TRBV12-3 or TRBV12-4 with TRBJ1-2; absent DNA, TCRdb's TRBD1 call cannot be checked. This CDR3 spans 12 amino acids. This chain's CDR3 is CASRMTGYGYTF.

The gene calls are TRBV7-8 and TRBJ1-6. Germline CDR1 SGHVS, CDR2 FQNEAQ. The CDR3 runs to 16 residues. The CDR3: CASTQIGGGFGFNLHF.

This chain links TRBV20-1 with TRBJ2-1; TCRdb's D call of TRBD2 is untestable without DNA. This CDR3 spans 14 amino acids. CDR1 is DFQATT and CDR2 is SNEGSKA in the germline V gene (reference sequence). CDR3 residues: CSARPVRAYNEQFF.

This chain joins TRBV7-3 and TRBJ2-1; TCRdb's assignment of TRBD2 cannot be checked, as there is no DNA. This CDR3 is 16 amino acids long. From germline, CDR1 is SGHTA and CDR2 FQGTGA. The CDR3 sequence: CASSLRLAGKNNEQFF.